Listed below are T cell receptor beta chains from one sample, sequenced in a study of blood T cell repertoires in COVID-19. Some clones are missing from TCRdb's copy, which holds only in-frame ones; the method was immunoSEQ multiplex PCR. The sample carries about 97,000 clones, roughly 81% recorded once. Sequenced: peripheral blood. The receptors come from a man aged 40-49 years with active or convalescent COVID-19. The CDR3 runs from the conserved cysteine through the conserved F or W. A D gene is named only where the DNA matches it firmly. The size of a clone is reported for some rows only, either as once, few or many, or as a class for expanded clones.

d_call j_call v_call clone_size cdr3_length cdr3_nt cdr3_aa
. TRBJ2-7 TRBV9 . 17 TGTGCCAGCAGCGTTTCCCTAGACGGGGGTTTCTCCTACGAGCAGTACTTC CASSVSLDGGFSYEQYF
. TRBJ1-3 TRBV5-5 once 17 TGTGCCAGCAGCTTGGCTGGACACTCGCTCTCTGGAAACACCATATATTTT CASSLAGHSLSGNTIYF
TRBD2 TRBJ2-7 TRBV5-1 . 17 TGCGCCAGCAGCTTAAACCTTCAGCGGGGGGGCCCCTACGAGCAGTACTTC CASSLNLQRGGPYEQYF
TRBD1 TRBJ1-2 TRBV5-6 . 16 TGTGCCAGCAGCCGGGACAGGGAGGGGGCCAACTATGGCTACACCTTC CASSRDREGANYGYTF
. TRBJ2-7 TRBV30 . 11 TGTGCCTGGAGTGTACTAGCCGAGCAGTACTTC CAWSVLAEQYF
TRBD2 TRBJ2-3 TRBV6-5 . 15 TGTGCCAGCACCCTAGGACTTACGCGGGGGGATACGCAGTATTTT CASTLGLTRGDTQYF
TRBD2 TRBJ2-5 TRBV27 . 16 TGTGCCAGCAGTCGCACAGGAGCGGGGGGTGGGGAGACCCAGTACTTC CASSRTGAGGGETQYF
. TRBJ1-5 TRBV6-5 . 15 TGTGCCATAGCGGGCGGGTCTACAATGAATCAGCCCCAGCATTTT CAIAGGSTMNQPQHF
. TRBJ2-1 TRBV6-2/TRBV6-3 . 14 TGTGCCAGCAGTTACGTGGCAGGGAACAATGAGCAGTTCTTC CASSYVAGNNEQFF
TRBD1 TRBJ1-2 TRBV16 few 14 TGTGCCAGCAGCCAATCGGGGACAGGGATAACTCACACCTTC CASSQSGTGITHTF
TRBD2 TRBJ2-1 TRBV11-3 . 15 TGTGCCAGCAGCTCACTAGCGGGGGGTTACAATGAGCAGTTCTTC CASSSLAGGYNEQFF
. TRBJ2-2 TRBV10-3 few 14 TGTGCCATTGGACAAACCTCCAACACCGGGGAGCTGTTTTTT CAIGQTSNTGELFF
TRBD2 TRBJ2-3 TRBV19 . 15 TGTGCCAGTAGTACGAGCGGGGGGGCCCCAGATACGCAGTATTTT CASSTSGGAPDTQYF
. TRBJ2-3 TRBV29-1 . 17 TGCAGCGTTTCACAGGGGAAAGTGGCGGGAAGCACAGATACGCAGTATTTT CSVSQGKVAGSTDTQYF
TRBD1 TRBJ1-4 TRBV7-8 . 14 TGTGCCAGCAGCCGGCGGACAGGGATTGAAAAACTGTTTTTT CASSRRTGIEKLFF
TRBD1 TRBJ1-4 TRBV6-5 once 14 TGTGCCAGCAGCTCAGGGGGCGCGGGTGAAAAACTGTTTTTT CASSSGGAGEKLFF
TRBD1 TRBJ1-3 TRBV7-9 . 16 TGTGCCAGCAGCACCTGGACAGGGGACTCTGGAAACACCATATATTTT CASSTWTGDSGNTIYF
. TRBJ1-6 TRBV25-1 . 15 TGTGCCAGCAGTGACCCGAGACATTTGTCCTCACCCCTCCACTTT CASSDPRHLSSPLHF
TRBD1 TRBJ2-1 TRBV19 . 15 TGTGCCAGTGGCCGGACAGGGTCGTCCTACAATGAGCAGTTCTTC CASGRTGSSYNEQFF
TRBD2 TRBJ2-7 TRBV18 . 14 TGTGCCAGCTCACCAGAGGGACTAGCGGCAGGAGAGTACTTC CASSPEGLAAGEYF
. TRBJ2-7 TRBV9 . 12 TGTGCCAGCAGCGACAGGGAAGGCGAGCAGTACTTC CASSDREGEQYF
TRBD1 TRBJ1-1 TRBV9 . 12 TGTGCCAGCAGCGGACAGGGGGCTGAAGCTTTCTTT CASSGQGAEAFF
. TRBJ2-7 TRBV12-3/TRBV12-4 few 12 TGTGCCAGCAGGCGAAGCGCCTCCGAGCAGTACTTC CASRRSASEQYF
. TRBJ1-4 TRBV25-1 . 15 TGTGCCAGCCAGCGCCGGGGGACGTACAATGAAAAACTGTTTTTT CASQRRGTYNEKLFF
TRBD1 TRBJ1-2 TRBV5-6 . 17 TGTGCCAGCACTTCAGGGACAGGGACTTTAGCTAACTATGGCTACACCTTC CASTSGTGTLANYGYTF
. TRBJ2-7 TRBV10-3 . 16 TGTGCCATCAGGCGGGCCGAGGTCTCTAGCTCCTACGAGCAGTACTTC CAIRRAEVSSSYEQYF
TRBD1 TRBJ1-2 TRBV6-4 . 15 TGTGCCAGCAGTGAAGGGACAGGGGGACCCTATGGCTACACCTTC CASSEGTGGPYGYTF
. TRBJ1-2 TRBV12-5 . 16 TGTGCTAGTGGCGTATACCGGACAGTTACTAACTATGGCTACACCTTC CASGVYRTVTNYGYTF
. TRBJ1-5 TRBV12-3/TRBV12-4 . 12 TGTGCCAGCAGAACAGGGATTCAGCCCCAGCATTTT CASRTGIQPQHF
TRBD1 TRBJ2-1 TRBV18 . 15 TGTGCCAGCTCACCATTCTCTAACAGGGGACCTGAGCAGTTCTTC CASSPFSNRGPEQFF
. TRBJ2-1 TRBV5-1 . 12 TGCGCCAGCAACGACAGACCCGATGAGCAGTTCTTC CASNDRPDEQFF
. TRBJ1-2 TRBV5-5 once 13 TGTGCCAGCAGCTTACAGCTTAACTATGGCTACACCTTC CASSLQLNYGYTF
. TRBJ1-3 TRBV13 . 13 TGTGCCAGCAGCCAACTACTTGGAAACACCATATATTTT CASSQLLGNTIYF
. TRBJ2-1 TRBV5-1 . 13 TGCGCCAGCAGCGGGAGGACTAAGAATGAGCAGTTCTTC CASSGRTKNEQFF
. TRBJ1-3 TRBV3-1/TRBV3-2 . 13 TGTGCCAGCAGCCTAAACAGGGGAAACACCATATATTTT CASSLNRGNTIYF
TRBD1 TRBJ2-7 TRBV10-1 . 13 TGCGCCAGCAGCCAGGGACAGACCTACGAGCAGTACTTC CASSQGQTYEQYF
TRBD1 TRBJ1-5 TRBV5-5 . 16 TGTGCCAGCAGCCCTGCCGGGACAGGGGGCCCTCAGCCCCAGCATTTT CASSPAGTGGPQPQHF
. TRBJ1-3 TRBV12-5 once 17 TGTGCTAGTGGTTTAGTGGTCGACAGGAGCTCTGGAAACACCATATATTTT CASGLVVDRSSGNTIYF
. TRBJ1-1 TRBV20-1 . 11 TGCAGTCGGGACTCCAACACTGAAGCTTTCTTT CSRDSNTEAFF
TRBD1 TRBJ2-1 TRBV7-3 . 15 TGTGCCAGCAGCCCGCAGGGACAGGGCTCGGGTGAGCAGTTCTTC CASSPQGQGSGEQFF
. TRBJ2-7 TRBV6-1 . 15 TGTGCCAGCAGTAACACCGGAGCGGGCCTCTACGAGCAGTACTTC CASSNTGAGLYEQYF
. TRBJ1-1 TRBV3-1/TRBV3-2 . 14 TGTGCCAGCAGCCAAGCTGGGGCGAACACTGAAGCTTTCTTT CASSQAGANTEAFF
. TRBJ1-2 TRBV2 . 17 TGTGCCAGCCGCCCCGGGGGGGGGTGGAAATCTCTCGGAGGCTACACCTTC CASRPGGGWKSLGGYTF
. TRBJ2-7 TRBV7-8 . 14 TGTGCCAGCAGCTTAGAATACAGATCCTACGAGCAGTACTTC CASSLEYRSYEQYF